This T cell receptor beta chain was recovered during a study of blood T cell repertoires in COVID-19. Participants spanned ages roughly 18 to 90 years and resided in some 22 US areas. Two negative PCRs, clearance, or symptom resolution characterized the recovered Cohort 3 donors. In the original analysis: From reference gene primer amplification, estimates of nucleated cell counts were derived. Assay used: immunoSEQ multiplex PCR; TCRdb lists only in-frame clones, some missing. V and J calls and clone size are copied from that table; D and trimming were computed from the DNA. The sample yields around 300,000 clones, around 88% seen once. The CDR3 has 12 residues. CDR1 is MDHEN and CDR2 is SYDVKM in the germline V gene. V shed 3 bases and J shed 12 bases, with 15 bases lying between them.

This TCR was sampled from a woman between 35 and 50 years old who had recovered from COVID-19. The sequenced sample consisted of PBMCs or T cells enriched from blood (not recorded which). The chain carries TRBV28 and TRBJ2-7; D remains ambiguous. The CDR3 DNA is TGTGCCAGCAGTTTGTCGCGGAGAATCGCGTACTTC. This gives the protein CASSLSRRIAYF.